The entry that follows covers one T cell receptor (beta chain) sequence. What it recognizes is unknown. The genes are named according to mouse. The read falls 1 residue short of the CDR3 end, and the missing part is taken from the germline J gene. The sample comes from a study of tissue T cells after allogeneic stem cell transplantation. Per the germline V gene, CDR1 is SNHLY and CDR2 is FYNGKV (reference sequence). V shed 4 bases, J shed 7 bases, and the junction held 1 base outside the gene matches. CDR3 length: 12 residues. The repertoire was sequenced with immunoSEQ multiplex PCR; TCRdb's copy has only in-frame clones and lacks some. The sample lists approximately 50,000 clones; 73% were seen once. Notes on the study in general: Across patients, clones rarely overlapped, yet motif clusters were shared tissue-specifically.

The sequence was obtained from a pool of C57BL/6 mice in good health. The chain uses TRBV3 and TRBJ2-7, with TRBD1 identical over 10 bases. Sequencing input: sorted cells pooled from one or two spleens. The CDR3 here is CASSWTGGEQYF. The DNA read from the CDR3 is TGTGCCAGCAGCTGGACAGGGGGAGAACAGTAC.